The rows below give T cell receptor beta chains drawn from one sample of a study of blood T cell repertoires in COVID-19. Assay: immunoSEQ multiplex PCR; the TCRdb copy retains only in-frame clones and omits some. Of fewer than 350,000 clones listed, roughly 87% are singletons. The sequenced material came from PBMCs or T cells enriched from blood (not recorded which). The source of these receptors is a woman aged 40 to 55 who had recovered from COVID-19. Each CDR3 is given without its conserved first and last residue.

J gene: TRBJ2-3; V gene: TRBV18; CDR3 protein: ASPRGGSYTDTQY
J gene: TRBJ1-1; V gene: TRBV3-1/TRBV3-2; CDR3 protein: ASSHPSGAF
J gene: TRBJ1-2; V gene: TRBV15; CDR3 protein: ATSTAGGGAGGGYT
J gene: TRBJ2-1; V gene: TRBV18; CDR3 protein: ASSPTSPAGGGSYNEQF
J gene: TRBJ1-6; V gene: TRBV28; CDR3 protein: ASSETGLGSPLH
J gene: TRBJ2-1; V gene: TRBV2; CDR3 protein: ASSEKRAGLYNEQF
J gene: TRBJ1-5; V gene: TRBV28; CDR3 protein: ASSFSGQGFNQPQH
J gene: TRBJ2-2; V gene: TRBV6-5; CDR3 protein: ASTDRVNTGELF
J gene: TRBJ1-5; V gene: TRBV24-1; CDR3 protein: ATSDPRGGNQPQH
J gene: TRBJ2-7; V gene: TRBV6-5; CDR3 protein: ASRPRDRAYEQY
J gene: TRBJ2-1; V gene: TRBV5-4; CDR3 protein: ASSASAGDRDEQF
J gene: TRBJ1-4; V gene: TRBV10-3; CDR3 protein: ATGQGINEKLF
J gene: TRBJ2-1; V gene: TRBV19; CDR3 protein: ASSDSPVRNEQF
J gene: TRBJ2-5; V gene: TRBV18; CDR3 protein: ASSLNTGTGVLETQY
J gene: TRBJ1-3; V gene: TRBV7-8; CDR3 protein: ASSLGRARNTIY
J gene: TRBJ2-7; V gene: TRBV3-1/TRBV3-2; CDR3 protein: ASTRLGASYEQY
J gene: TRBJ1-5; V gene: TRBV6-1; CDR3 protein: ASSGPANRGSYSNQPQH
J gene: TRBJ2-1; V gene: TRBV27; CDR3 protein: ASSVTAPQGATSSYNEQF
J gene: TRBJ2-3; V gene: TRBV7-2; CDR3 protein: ASSQADTQY
J gene: TRBJ1-5; V gene: TRBV6-5; CDR3 protein: ASGSRGSNQPQH